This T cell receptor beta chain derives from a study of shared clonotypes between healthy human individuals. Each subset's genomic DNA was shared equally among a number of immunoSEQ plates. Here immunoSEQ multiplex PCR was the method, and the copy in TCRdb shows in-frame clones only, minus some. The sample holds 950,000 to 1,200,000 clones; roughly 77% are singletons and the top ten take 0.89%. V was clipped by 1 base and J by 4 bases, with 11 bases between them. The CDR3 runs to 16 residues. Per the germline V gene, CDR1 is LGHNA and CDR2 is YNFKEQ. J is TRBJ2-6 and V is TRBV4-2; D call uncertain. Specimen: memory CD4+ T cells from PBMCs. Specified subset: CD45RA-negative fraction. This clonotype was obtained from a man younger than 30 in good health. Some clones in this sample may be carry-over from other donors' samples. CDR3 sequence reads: CASSQVLGYGANVLTF. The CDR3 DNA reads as TGTGCCAGCAGCCAAGTTCTCGGGTACGGGGCCAACGTCCTGACTTTC.